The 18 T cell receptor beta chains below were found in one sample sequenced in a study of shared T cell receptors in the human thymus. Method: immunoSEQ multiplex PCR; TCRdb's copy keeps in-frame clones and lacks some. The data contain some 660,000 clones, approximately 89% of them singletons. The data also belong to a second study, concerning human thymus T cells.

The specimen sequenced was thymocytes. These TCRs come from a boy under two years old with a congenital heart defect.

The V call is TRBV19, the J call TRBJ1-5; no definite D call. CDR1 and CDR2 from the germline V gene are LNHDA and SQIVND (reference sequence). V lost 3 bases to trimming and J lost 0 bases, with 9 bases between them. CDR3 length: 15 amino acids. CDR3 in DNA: TGTGCCAGTAGTATCCCAGGTGATAGCAATCAGCCCCAGCATTTT. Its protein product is CASSIPGDSNQPQHF.

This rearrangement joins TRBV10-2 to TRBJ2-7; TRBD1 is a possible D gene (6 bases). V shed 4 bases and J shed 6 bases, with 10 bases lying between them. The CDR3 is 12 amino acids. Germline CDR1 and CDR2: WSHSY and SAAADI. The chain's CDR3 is CASSGQGSEQYF. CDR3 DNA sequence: TGCGCCAGCAGTGGGCAGGGGAGCGAGCAGTACTTC.

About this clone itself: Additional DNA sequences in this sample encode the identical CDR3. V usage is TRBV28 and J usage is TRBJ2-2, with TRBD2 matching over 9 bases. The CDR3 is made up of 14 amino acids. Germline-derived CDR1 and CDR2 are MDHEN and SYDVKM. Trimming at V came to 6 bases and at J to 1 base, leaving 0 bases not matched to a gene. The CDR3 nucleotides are TGTGCCAGCAGGACTAGCGGGAACACCGGGGAGCTGTTTTTT. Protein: CASRTSGNTGELFF.

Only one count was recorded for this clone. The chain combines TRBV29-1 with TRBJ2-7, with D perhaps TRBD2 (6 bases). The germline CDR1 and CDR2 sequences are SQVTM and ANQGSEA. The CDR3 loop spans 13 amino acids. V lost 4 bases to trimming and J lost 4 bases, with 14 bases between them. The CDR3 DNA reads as TGCAGCGTTGTACTTGGGACTTTATACGAGCAGTACTTC. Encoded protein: CSVVLGTLYEQYF.

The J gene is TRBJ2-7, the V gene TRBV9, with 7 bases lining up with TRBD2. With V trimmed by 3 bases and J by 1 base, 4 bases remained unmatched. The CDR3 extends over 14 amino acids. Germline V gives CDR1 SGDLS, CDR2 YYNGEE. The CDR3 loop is CASSGEGGSYEQYF. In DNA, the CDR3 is TGTGCCAGCAGCGGGGAGGGCGGTTCCTACGAGCAGTACTTC.

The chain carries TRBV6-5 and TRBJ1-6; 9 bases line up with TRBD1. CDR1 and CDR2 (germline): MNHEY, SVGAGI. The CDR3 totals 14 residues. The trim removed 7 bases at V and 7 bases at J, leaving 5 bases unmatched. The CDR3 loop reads CASTPGTGNSPLHF. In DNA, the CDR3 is TGTGCCAGCACCCCGGGGACAGGGAATTCACCCCTCCACTTT.

CDR3 sequence reads: CASSQDFGQGRGPQHF. The CDR3 bases are TGTGCCAGCAGCCAAGATTTCGGGCAGGGAAGGGGGCCCCAGCATTTT. The chain couples TRBV4-2 to TRBJ1-5; a weak D match, TRBD1 (5 bases). Trimming stripped 0 bases from V and 9 bases from J, with 18 bases between. Germline V lookup: CDR1 LGHNA, CDR2 YNFKEQ. The CDR3 spans 16 residues.

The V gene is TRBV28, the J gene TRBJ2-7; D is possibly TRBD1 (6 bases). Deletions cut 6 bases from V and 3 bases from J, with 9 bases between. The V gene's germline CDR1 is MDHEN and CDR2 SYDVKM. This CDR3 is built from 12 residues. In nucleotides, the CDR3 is TGTGCCAGCAGGGACAGAAACTACGAGCAGTACTTC. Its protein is CASRDRNYEQYF.

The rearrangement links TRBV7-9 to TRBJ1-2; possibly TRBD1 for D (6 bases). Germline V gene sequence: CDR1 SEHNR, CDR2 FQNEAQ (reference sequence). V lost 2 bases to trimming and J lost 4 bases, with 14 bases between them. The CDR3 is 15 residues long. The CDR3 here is CASSLISQQGYGYTF. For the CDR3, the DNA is TGTGCCAGCAGCTTAATTTCACAACAGGGCTATGGCTACACCTTC. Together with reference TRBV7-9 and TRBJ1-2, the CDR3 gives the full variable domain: DTGVSQNPRHKITKRGQNVTFRCDPISEHNRLYWYRQTLGQGPEFLTYFQNEAQLEKSRLLSDRFSAERPKGSFSTLEIQRTEQGDSAMYLCASSLISQQGYGYTFGSGTRLTVV.

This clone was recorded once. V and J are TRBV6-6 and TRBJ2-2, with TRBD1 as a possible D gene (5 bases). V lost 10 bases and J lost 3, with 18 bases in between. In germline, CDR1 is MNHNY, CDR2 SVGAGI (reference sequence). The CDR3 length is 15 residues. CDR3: CATISQDPDTGELFF. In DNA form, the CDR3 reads TGTGCCACTATCTCACAGGACCCGGACACCGGGGAGCTGTTTTTT.

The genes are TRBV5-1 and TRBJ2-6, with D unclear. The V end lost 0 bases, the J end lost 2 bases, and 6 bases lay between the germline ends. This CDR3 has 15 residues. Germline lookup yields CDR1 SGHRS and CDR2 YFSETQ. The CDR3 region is CASSLVFPGANVLTF. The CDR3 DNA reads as TGCGCCAGCAGCTTGGTCTTTCCTGGGGCCAACGTCCTGACTTTC.

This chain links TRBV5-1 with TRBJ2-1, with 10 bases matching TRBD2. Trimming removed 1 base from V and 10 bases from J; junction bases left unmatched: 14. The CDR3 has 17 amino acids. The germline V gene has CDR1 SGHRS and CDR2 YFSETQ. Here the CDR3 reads CASSLSPSGRRVREQFF. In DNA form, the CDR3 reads TGCGCCAGCAGCTTGAGTCCTAGCGGGAGAAGGGTAAGAGAGCAGTTCTTC.

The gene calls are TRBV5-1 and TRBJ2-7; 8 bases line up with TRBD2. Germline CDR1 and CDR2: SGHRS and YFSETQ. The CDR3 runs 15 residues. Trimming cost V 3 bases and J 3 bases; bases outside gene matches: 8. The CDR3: CASSSHGTSIYEQYF. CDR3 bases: TGCGCCAGCAGCTCCCACGGGACTAGTATCTACGAGCAGTACTTC.

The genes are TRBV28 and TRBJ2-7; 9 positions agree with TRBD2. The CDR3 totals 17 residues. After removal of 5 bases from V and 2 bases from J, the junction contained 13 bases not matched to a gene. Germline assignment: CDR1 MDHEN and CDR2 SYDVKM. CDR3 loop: CASSLDRLASGTYEQYF. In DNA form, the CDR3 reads TGTGCCAGCAGTCTCGATCGACTAGCTAGCGGGACCTACGAGCAGTACTTC.

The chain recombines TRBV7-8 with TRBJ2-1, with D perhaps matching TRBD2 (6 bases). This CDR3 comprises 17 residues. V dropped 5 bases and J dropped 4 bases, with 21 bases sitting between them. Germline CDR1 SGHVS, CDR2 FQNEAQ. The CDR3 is CASSGRTTADWYNEQFF. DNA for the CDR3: TGTGCCAGCAGCGGGAGGACCACCGCGGACTGGTACAATGAGCAGTTCTTC.

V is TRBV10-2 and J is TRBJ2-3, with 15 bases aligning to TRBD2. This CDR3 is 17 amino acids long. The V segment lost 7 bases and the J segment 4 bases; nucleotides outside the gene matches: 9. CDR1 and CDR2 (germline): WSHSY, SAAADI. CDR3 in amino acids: CASTRPGLAGGPDTQYF. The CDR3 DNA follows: TGCGCCAGCACCCGACCGGGACTAGCGGGGGGACCAGATACGCAGTATTTT.

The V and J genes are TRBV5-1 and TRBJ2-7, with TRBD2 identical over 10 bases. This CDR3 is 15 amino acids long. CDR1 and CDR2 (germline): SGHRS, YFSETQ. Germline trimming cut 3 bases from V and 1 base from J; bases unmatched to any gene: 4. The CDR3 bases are TGCGCCAGCAGCTGCGGGACTAGCGTATCCTACGAGCAGTACTTC. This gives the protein CASSCGTSVSYEQYF.

The CDR3 DNA sequence: TGTGCCAGCAGCTTAGCCCCGGGACAGGGACATCACGAGCAGTACTTC. As protein: CASSLAPGQGHHEQYF. The chain links TRBV11-2 to TRBJ2-7; TRBD1 matches 9 bases. This CDR3 has 16 amino acids. In germline, CDR1 is SGHAT, CDR2 FQNNGV. Trimming took 1 base from V and 5 from J; bases not matched to a gene: 9.